Following are 2 T cell receptor beta chains from one sample sequenced in a study of breast tumors, draining lymph nodes, adjacent tissues. TCRdb reanalysed the multiplex PCR reads using MiXCR and keeps one entry per CDR3 protein. The data show 250,000 or so distinct CDR3 sequences, about 33% seen once. The lymph nodes were axillary draining lymph nodes from breast cancer patients. Sequencing was carried out using axillary lymph node tissue. Receptor source: a female donor with breast cancer. Some clones in this sample may be carry-over from other donors' samples.

The sample holds many counts of this clonotype. The V gene is TRBV12-5, the J gene TRBJ1-6; the D is unclear. This CDR3 spans 12 amino acids. V was pared by 0 bases and J by 10 bases, with 4 bases between. Germline assignment: CDR1 LGHNT and CDR2 FRNRAP. CDR3 nucleotide sequence: TGTGCTAGTGGTTTGGTACGCTCACCCCTCCACTTT. Its protein is CASGLVRSPLHF.

This clonotype has a count of ten or more. The chain combines TRBV5-1 with TRBJ1-5; D is undetermined. Germline V gene sequence: CDR1 SGHRS, CDR2 YFSETQ. The CDR3 contains 13 residues. V lost 0 bases and J lost 4, with 5 bases in between. CDR3 sequence: CASSLDQNQPQHF. In DNA form, the CDR3 reads TGCGCCAGCAGCTTGGACCAGAATCAGCCCCAGCATTTT.